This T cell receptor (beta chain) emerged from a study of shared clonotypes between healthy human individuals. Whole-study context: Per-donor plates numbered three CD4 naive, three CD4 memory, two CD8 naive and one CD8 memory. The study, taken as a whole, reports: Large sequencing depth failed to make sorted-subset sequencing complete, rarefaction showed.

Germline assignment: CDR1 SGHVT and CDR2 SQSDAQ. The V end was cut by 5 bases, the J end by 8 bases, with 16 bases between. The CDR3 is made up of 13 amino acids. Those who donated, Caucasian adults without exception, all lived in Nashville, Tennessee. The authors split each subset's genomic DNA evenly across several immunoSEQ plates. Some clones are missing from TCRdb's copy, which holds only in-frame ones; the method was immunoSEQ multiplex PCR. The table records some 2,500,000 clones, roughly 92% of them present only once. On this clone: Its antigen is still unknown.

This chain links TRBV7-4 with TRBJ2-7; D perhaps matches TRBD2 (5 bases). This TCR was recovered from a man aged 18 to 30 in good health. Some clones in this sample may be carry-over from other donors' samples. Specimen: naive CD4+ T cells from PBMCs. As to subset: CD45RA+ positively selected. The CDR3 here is CASSPPDFGQQYF. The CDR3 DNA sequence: TGTGCCAGCAGCCCCCCGGACTTTGGCCAGCAGTACTTC.